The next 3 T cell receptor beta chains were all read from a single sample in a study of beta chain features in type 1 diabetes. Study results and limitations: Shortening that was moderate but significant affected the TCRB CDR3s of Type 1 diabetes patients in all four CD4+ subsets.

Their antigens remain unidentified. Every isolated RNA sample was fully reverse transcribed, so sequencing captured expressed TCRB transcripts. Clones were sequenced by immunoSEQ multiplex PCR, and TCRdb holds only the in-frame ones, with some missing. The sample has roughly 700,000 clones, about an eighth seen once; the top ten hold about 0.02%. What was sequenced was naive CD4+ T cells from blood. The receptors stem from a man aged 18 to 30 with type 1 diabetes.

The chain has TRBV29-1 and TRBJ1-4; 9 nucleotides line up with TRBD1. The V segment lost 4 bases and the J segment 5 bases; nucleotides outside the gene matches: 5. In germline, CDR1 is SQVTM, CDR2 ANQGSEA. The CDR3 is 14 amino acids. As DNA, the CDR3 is TGCAGCGTTGCAACCGGGACAGGGAATGAAAAACTGTTTTTT. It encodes CSVATGTGNEKLFF.

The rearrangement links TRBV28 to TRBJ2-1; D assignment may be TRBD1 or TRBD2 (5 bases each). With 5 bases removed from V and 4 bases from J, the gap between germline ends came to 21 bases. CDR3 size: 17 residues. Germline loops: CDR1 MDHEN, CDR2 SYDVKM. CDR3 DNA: TGTGCCAGCAGTGCACCCGGGGCTGGGGTAGGGTACAATGAGCAGTTCTTC. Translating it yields CASSAPGAGVGYNEQFF.

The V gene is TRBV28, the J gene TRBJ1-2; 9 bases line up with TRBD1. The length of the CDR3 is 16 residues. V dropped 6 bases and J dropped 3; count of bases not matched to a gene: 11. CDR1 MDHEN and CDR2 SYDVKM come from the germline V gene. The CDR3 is CASRGQGGSPDYGYTF. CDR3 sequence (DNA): TGTGCCAGCAGGGGACAGGGCGGGTCTCCGGACTATGGCTACACCTTC.